This TCR beta chain was found in a study of persistence of HIV-infected CD4 T cells. Study outcomes and limitations: Bulk TCR data could not be restricted to HIV-1-infected CMV-responding cells.

As regards this clone: Its antigen remains unknown.

Sequencing used immunoSEQ version 4 in survey mode. Sequencing was performed with immunoSEQ multiplex PCR; in TCRdb, only in-frame clones are kept and a portion is missing. The table records over 25,000 clones, roughly 80% of them present only once. The stimulus was lysate of CMV-infected fibroblasts, approximately 9.7 ug/mL. Memory cells lacking CD40L and CD69 with high CD45RO were sorted. Adults with HIV-1 started suppressive ART while chronically infected. From germline, CDR1 is SGDLS and CDR2 YYNGEE. Trimming pared 0 bases from V and 1 base from J, leaving 8 bases between. The CDR3 is made up of 14 amino acids.

The specimen was CD4+ T cells sorted from PBMCs after roughly 17-hour stimulation, collected from a patient who received antiretroviral therapy. The receptor was derived from an adult man with HIV who was CMV-seropositive. The chain carries TRBV9 and TRBJ2-7; D unresolved. DNA for the CDR3: TGTGCCAGCAGCGTAGAAGTGGAATCCTACGAGCAGTACTTC. Its protein is CASSVEVESYEQYF.